The TCR beta chain described here comes from a study of T cells after yellow fever vaccination. Study in general: The fractions with low cell numbers were processed using SMART-Seq v4 Ultra Low Input.

The 5'RACE template-switching step produced TCR cDNA and added a universal primer site and UMIs. TCRdb called the 5' RACE reads again in MiXCR, with one record for every CDR3 protein. The table records roughly 120,000 distinct CDR3 sequences, 6.5% to 9% of them present only once. General study results and limits: Researchers noted that a small share of clonotypes showed up in both CD4 and CD8 compartments. Booster sampling recovered most clones from primary vaccination (96% CD4, roughly 88% CD8).

This clonotype was seen repeatedly, ten times or more. Its antigen remains unknown. Sequencing used CD4+ T cells sorted from PBMCs, obtained more than 35 days after the first yellow fever vaccination. The origin of this receptor is a man between 18 and 35 years old who received the YFV17D yellow fever vaccine.

DNA for the CDR3: TGCAGCGTGGGGCGGGGGGGAAGCTCCTACAATGAGCAGTTCTTC. It encodes CSVGRGGSSYNEQFF. This chain joins TRBV29-1 and TRBJ2-1; 9 positions agree with TRBD2. Trimming took 6 bases from V and 0 from J; bases not matched to a gene: 6. This CDR3 is built from 15 residues. Germline-derived CDR1 and CDR2 are SQVTM and ANQGSEA.